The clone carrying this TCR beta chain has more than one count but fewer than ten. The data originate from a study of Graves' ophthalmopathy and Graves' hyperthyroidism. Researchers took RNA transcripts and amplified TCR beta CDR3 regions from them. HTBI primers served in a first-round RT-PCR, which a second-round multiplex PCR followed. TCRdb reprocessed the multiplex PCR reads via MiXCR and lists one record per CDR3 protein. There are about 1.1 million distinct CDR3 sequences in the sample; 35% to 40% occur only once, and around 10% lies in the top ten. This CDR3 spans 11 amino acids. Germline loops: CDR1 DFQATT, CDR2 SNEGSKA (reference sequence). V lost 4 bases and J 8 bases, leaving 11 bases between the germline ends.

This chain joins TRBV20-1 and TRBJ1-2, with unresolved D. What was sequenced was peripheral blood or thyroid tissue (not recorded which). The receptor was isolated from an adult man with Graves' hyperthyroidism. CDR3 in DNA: TGCAGTGCTAATATAGGTCCAGGCTACACCTTC. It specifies CSANIGPGYTF.